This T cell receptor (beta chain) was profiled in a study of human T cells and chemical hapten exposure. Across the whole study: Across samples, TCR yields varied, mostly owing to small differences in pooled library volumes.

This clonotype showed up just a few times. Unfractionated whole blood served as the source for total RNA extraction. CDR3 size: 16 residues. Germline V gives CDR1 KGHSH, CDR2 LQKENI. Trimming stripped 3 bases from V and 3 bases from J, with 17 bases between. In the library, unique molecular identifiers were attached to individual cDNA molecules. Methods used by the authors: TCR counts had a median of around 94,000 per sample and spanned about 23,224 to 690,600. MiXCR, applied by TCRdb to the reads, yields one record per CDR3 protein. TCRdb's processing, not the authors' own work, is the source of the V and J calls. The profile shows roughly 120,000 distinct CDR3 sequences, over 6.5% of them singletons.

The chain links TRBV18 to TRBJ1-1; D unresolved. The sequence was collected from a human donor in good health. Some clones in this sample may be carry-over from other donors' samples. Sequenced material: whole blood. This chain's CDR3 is CASSPLGPPGDTEAFF. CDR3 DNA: TGTGCCAGCTCACCCCTCGGGCCACCCGGGGACACTGAAGCTTTCTTT.